This T cell receptor (beta chain) came from a study of blood T cell repertoires in COVID-19. Overall study context: Samples representing acute and convalescent COVID-19 were sourced from the United States, Italy and Spain. Sources were T cells, B-cell-depleted T cells, or PBMCs; the material itself was cDNA or gDNA.

In the original analysis: Reference gene primers were amplified, and this amplification served to estimate nucleated cell counts. The assay was immunoSEQ multiplex PCR, and TCRdb's table has in-frame clones only and misses some. That table supplies the V and J calls and clone size; D and trimming were determined from the DNA. The sample lists fewer than 40,000 clones, around 90% occurring once. The sample holds a few counts of this clone. CDR1 MGHRA and CDR2 YSYEKL come from the germline V gene. V was pared by 6 bases and J by 0 bases, with 8 bases between. CDR3 length: 14 residues. The V call is TRBV4-1, the J call TRBJ2-2; no firm D call. The receptor was derived from a man aged 55-75 years with active COVID-19. Sequenced input: peripheral blood. The CDR3 region is CASSGQANTGELFF. The CDR3 region has the DNA TGCGCCAGCAGTGGGCAGGCGAACACCGGGGAGCTGTTTTTT.